A single sample gave rise to the 14 T cell receptor beta chains below, sequenced in a study of T cell responses to AZD1222 COVID-19 vaccine. Libraries were prepared by immunoSEQ multiplex PCR; TCRdb keeps only in-frame clonotypes and omits some of them. The table includes roughly 70,000 clones, approximately 90% detected once. Sequencing was performed on peripheral blood, taken 28 days after the second dose of the MenACWY control vaccine. Receptor source: an adult who received the MenACWY meningococcal vaccine as a control.

This chain joins TRBV5-6 and TRBJ2-2; D perhaps matches TRBD2 (5 bases). The germline V and J ends were trimmed by 0 bases and 1 base, with 7 bases remaining between them. The germline V gene has CDR1 SGHDT and CDR2 YYEEEE. This CDR3 is built from 15 residues. CDR3 nucleotide sequence: TGTGCCAGCAGCTTGGTGGCGGGGAACACCGGGGAGCTGTTTTTT. Protein: CASSLVAGNTGELFF. The variable domain in full, with the rest retrieved from reference TRBV5-6 and TRBJ2-2, is DAGVTQSPTHLIKTRGQQVTLRCSPKSGHDTVSWYQQALGQGPQFIFQYYEEEERQRGNFPDRFSGHQFPNYSSELNVNALLLGDSALYLCASSLVAGNTGELFFGEGSRLTVL.

The chain joins TRBV6-2 or TRBV6-3 to TRBJ1-1; TRBD1 matches 8 bases. CDR3 length: 14 amino acids. V trimming: 5 bases; J trimming: 6 bases; junction bases outside the gene matches: 8. In germline, CDR1 is MNHEY, CDR2 SVGEGT. CDR3 DNA sequence: TGTGCCAGCAGTCCGCGTAGGACAGGGTCTGAAGCTTTCTTT. Translated, it gives CASSPRRTGSEAFF.

This clone was counted a few times. The V gene is TRBV7-2, the J gene TRBJ1-2, with D unclear. Germline loops: CDR1 SGHTA, CDR2 FQGNSA. The CDR3 consists of 15 residues. V was clipped by 2 bases and J by 4 bases, with 14 bases between them. The CDR3 loop reads CASSLTSGSGYGYTF. The CDR3 region has the DNA TGTGCCAGCAGCTTAACCTCCGGGAGTGGCTATGGCTACACCTTC.

The genes are TRBV27 and TRBJ1-2; TRBD1 is a possible D gene (6 bases). Trimming cost V 10 bases and J 1 base, with 7 bases left between them. Germline V gives CDR1 MNHEY, CDR2 SMNVEV (reference sequence). The CDR3 totals 11 residues. CDR3 coding DNA: TGTGCCAAACAGGGTAACTATGGCTACACCTTC. It specifies CAKQGNYGYTF.

J is TRBJ2-2 and V is TRBV3-1 (or the pseudogene TRBV3-2), with TRBD2 as a possible D gene (5 bases). Germline V gene sequence: CDR1 LGHDT, CDR2 YNNKEL (reference sequence). Trimming removed 1 base at V and 5 bases at J, with 11 bases between. The CDR3 spans 15 residues. CDR3 in amino acids: CASSQGLIGTGELFF. As DNA, the CDR3 is TGTGCCAGCAGCCAAGGACTAATAGGGACCGGGGAGCTGTTTTTT.

The V gene is TRBV5-1, the J gene TRBJ1-2, with 7 bases that match TRBD1. CDR1 and CDR2 from the germline V gene are SGHRS and YFSETQ. CDR3 length: 13 amino acids. The junction had 0 bases not matched to a gene; V was cut back by 2 bases and J by 2 bases. The CDR3 region is CASSLQGNYGYTF. The CDR3 DNA is TGCGCCAGCAGCTTACAGGGGAACTATGGCTACACCTTC.

The CDR3 DNA follows: TGTGCCAGCAGCTACGGGACTAGCTCGTACACCGGGGAGCTGTTTTTT. Amino acids: CASSYGTSSYTGELFF. The rearrangement uses TRBV11-2 and TRBJ2-2; TRBD2 agrees at 9 bases. The CDR3 covers 16 residues. V lost 4 bases to trimming and J lost 3 bases; unmatched junction nucleotides: 6. Germline CDR1 SGHAT, CDR2 FQNNGV. The full variable domain, rest sourced from reference TRBV11-2 and TRBJ2-2, is EAGVAQSPRYKIIEKRQSVAFWCNPISGHATLYWYQQILGQGPKLLIQFQNNGVVDDSQLPKDRFSAERLKGVDSTLKIQPAKLEDSAVYLCASSYGTSSYTGELFFGEGSRLTVL.

This clone was seen just once. The chain recombines TRBV28 with TRBJ1-2, with TRBD1 as a possible D gene (6 bases). The V gene lost 5 bases and the J gene lost 5 bases, with 12 bases spanning the gap. The CDR3 sequence is 13 residues long. Germline-derived CDR1 and CDR2 are MDHEN and SYDVKM. This CDR3 reads CASSRTALYGYTF. In DNA form, the CDR3 reads TGTGCCAGCAGTCGGACAGCGCTTTATGGCTACACCTTC.

This chain uses TRBV4-3 with TRBJ2-4, with D perhaps being TRBD1 or TRBD2 (5 bases each). Deletions cut 4 bases from V and 9 bases from J, with 16 bases between. Per the germline V gene, CDR1 is LGHNA and CDR2 is YSLEER. The CDR3 has 14 amino acids. CDR3 amino acids: CASSPPAGAPIQYF. In nucleotides, the CDR3 is TGCGCCAGCAGCCCGCCTGCCGGGGCCCCCATTCAGTACTTC.

The V call is TRBV28, the J call TRBJ1-3; 8 bases map to TRBD1. V dropped 2 bases and J dropped 5; count of bases not matched to a gene: 11. Germline V gives CDR1 MDHEN, CDR2 SYDVKM. The CDR3 has 17 amino acids. The DNA for the CDR3 is TGTGCCAGCAGTTTACCCCGAAGGACAGGGCCCCGAAACACCATATATTTT. Translated, it gives CASSLPRRTGPRNTIYF.

This sequence joins TRBV7-9 and TRBJ2-7, with TRBD1 identical over 7 bases. Germline CDR1 SEHNR, CDR2 FQNEAQ (reference sequence). This CDR3 has 17 amino acids. The V segment lost 2 bases and the J segment 0 bases; nucleotides outside the gene matches: 10. The CDR3, as DNA: TGTGCCAGCAGCTTAATTCCGGGGCAGGGGGTCTCCTACGAGCAGTACTTC. Protein sequence: CASSLIPGQGVSYEQYF.

The V call is TRBV19, the J call TRBJ2-3; D unresolved. V was clipped by 7 bases and J by 6 bases, with 8 bases between them. The germline CDR1 and CDR2 sequences are LNHDA and SQIVND (reference sequence). The CDR3 has 11 residues. As DNA, the CDR3 is TGTGCCAGTATGCAAGGGGATACGCAGTATTTT. Its protein product is CASMQGDTQYF.

The V call is TRBV3-1 (or the pseudogene TRBV3-2), the J call TRBJ2-7; 9 nucleotides line up with TRBD1. Germline CDR1 is LGHDT and CDR2 is YNNKEL (reference sequence). The CDR3 sequence is 14 residues long. Trimming took 4 bases from V and 2 from J; bases not matched to a gene: 3. CDR3 in DNA: TGTGCCAGCAGCCCAGGGACAGGGACCTACGAGCAGTACTTC. Amino acids: CASSPGTGTYEQYF.

The chain carries TRBV2 and TRBJ2-7, with a tentative D call TRBD2 (6 bases). CDR3 size: 13 residues. The germline V gene has CDR1 SNHLY and CDR2 FYNNEI. Trimming removed 5 bases at V and 3 bases at J, with 11 bases between. CDR3 nucleotide sequence: TGTGCCAGCAGTCAACCGGGAGACTACGAGCAGTACTTC. Its protein is CASSQPGDYEQYF.